The 23 T cell receptor beta chains below come from one sample, sequenced in a study of shared clonotypes between healthy human individuals. Clones were read by immunoSEQ multiplex PCR, and TCRdb kept only the in-frame ones, dropping some. The table includes some 740,000 clones, almost 95% detected once. CD45RO-negative, CCR7-selected cells formed the naive CD8 fraction, which excluded terminally differentiated effector memory CD45RA+ cells. The sequencing input was naive CD8+ T cells sorted from blood. The source of these receptors is a man between 25 and 39 years old in good health.

V usage is TRBV20-1 and J usage is TRBJ1-1; D is unclear. V dropped 5 bases and J dropped 1 base, with 5 bases sitting between them. Germline V gene data show CDR1 as DFQATT and CDR2 as SNEGSKA (reference sequence). There are 11 residues in the CDR3. The CDR3 sequence: CSASTNTEAFF. CDR3 DNA: TGCAGTGCTTCAACGAACACTGAAGCTTTCTTT.

Written as DNA, the CDR3 is TGTGCCAGCAGGGGGGGGACTAGCGACTCCTACGAGCAGTACTTC. Translating it yields CASRGGTSDSYEQYF. This chain connects TRBV6-5 to TRBJ2-7; 10 bases agree with TRBD2. The CDR3 is 15 amino acids. The V and J ends lost 6 bases and 0 bases, in that order; junction bases with no gene match: 5. Germline V gene data show CDR1 as MNHEY and CDR2 as SVGAGI.

The chain has TRBV25-1 and TRBJ2-3; 8 bases are a match to TRBD2. Germline V gene sequence: CDR1 MGHDK, CDR2 SYGVNS. After removal of 4 bases from V and 4 bases from J, the junction contained 7 bases not matched to a gene. The CDR3 has 15 amino acids. The CDR3 sequence: CASSALAGIADTQYF. CDR3 DNA sequence: TGTGCCAGCAGTGCCCTAGCGGGTATCGCAGATACGCAGTATTTT.

The V gene is TRBV7-2, the J gene TRBJ2-1; D is possibly TRBD2 (6 bases). V was pared by 5 bases and J by 2 bases, with 19 bases between. The CDR3 runs to 17 residues. The germline gives CDR1 SGHTA, CDR2 FQGNSA. The CDR3 protein is CASSSDSSGYTYNEQFF. The CDR3 nucleotides read TGTGCCAGCAGCAGCGACAGTAGCGGATACACCTACAATGAGCAGTTCTTC.

The chain carries TRBV4-1 and TRBJ2-3; 10 bases agree with TRBD1. Germline V lookup: CDR1 MGHRA, CDR2 YSYEKL. The CDR3 runs 17 residues. Losses at the gene ends were 7 bases for V and 0 bases for J; bases not matched to a gene: 10. The CDR3 is CASTGTGVPMSTDTQYF. The CDR3 nucleotides are TGCGCCAGCACCGGGACAGGGGTCCCTATGAGCACAGATACGCAGTATTTT.

The rearrangement joins TRBV6-4 to TRBJ1-4; a possible D gene is TRBD1 (6 bases). The CDR3 covers 18 residues. Trimming removed 4 bases from V and 0 bases from J, with 18 bases in between. CDR1 MRHNA and CDR2 SNTAGT come from the germline V gene. In DNA form, the CDR3 reads TGTGCCAGCAGTGCCTTACCCGGGGGCCGGGCAACTAATGAAAAACTGTTTTTT. Translating it yields CASSALPGGRATNEKLFF.

The count of this clone is one. The chain carries TRBV30 and TRBJ1-5; no firm D call. The CDR3 sequence is 14 residues long. V dropped 1 base and J dropped 7 bases, with 14 bases sitting between them. The V gene's germline CDR1 is GTSNPN and CDR2 SVGIG (reference sequence). The CDR3 loop reads CAWSAGIGNQPQHF. CDR3 nucleotides: TGTGCCTGGAGTGCCGGTATAGGGAACCAGCCCCAGCATTTT.

The V gene is TRBV15, the J gene TRBJ1-2, with a possible D match to TRBD1 (5 bases). CDR3 length equals 15 residues. V lost 3 bases and J 4 bases, leaving 15 bases between the germline ends. The germline gives CDR1 LNHNV, CDR2 YYDKDF (reference sequence). CDR3 sequence reads: CATSSRGGSPYGYTF. The CDR3 DNA reads TGTGCCACCAGCAGCCGGGGGGGGAGCCCCTATGGCTACACCTTC.

V is TRBV10-1 and J is TRBJ2-7; D remains unclear. The CDR3 has 13 residues. Germline CDR1 WNHNN, CDR2 SYGVQD (reference sequence). Trimming shortened V by 0 bases and J by 6 bases, and 9 bases separated the two germline ends. The CDR3 coding sequence is TGCGCCAGCAGTGAGTCGAAGTCCGTCGAGCAGTACTTC. This sequence encodes CASSESKSVEQYF.

The DNA of the CDR3 is TGTGCCAGCAGCTATGGGGGGACTACCTATGGCTACACCTTC. Amino acids: CASSYGGTTYGYTF. This sequence joins TRBV7-9 and TRBJ1-2; tentatively, D is TRBD1 (5 bases). V gave up 4 bases and J gave up 4 bases, with 13 bases separating them. This CDR3 has 14 amino acids. From germline, CDR1 is SEHNR and CDR2 FQNEAQ (reference sequence). Full variable domain (rest looked up from reference TRBV7-9 and TRBJ1-2): DTGVSQNPRHKITKRGQNVTFRCDPISEHNRLYWYRQTLGQGPEFLTYFQNEAQLEKSRLLSDRFSAERPKGSFSTLEIQRTEQGDSAMYLCASSYGGTTYGYTFGSGTRLTVV.

The chain couples TRBV28 to TRBJ2-2; either TRBD1 or TRBD2 may supply D (5 bases each). Germline loops: CDR1 MDHEN, CDR2 SYDVKM. The CDR3 contains 14 residues. The V gene lost 6 bases and the J gene lost 1 base, with 9 bases spanning the gap. The CDR3 region is CASSFGGNTGELFF. The DNA of the CDR3 is TGTGCCAGCAGCTTTGGGGGGAACACCGGGGAGCTGTTTTTT.

This clone was recorded once. The chain employs TRBV7-9 and TRBJ1-2, with unresolved D. The CDR3 consists of 14 residues. From germline, CDR1 is SEHNR and CDR2 FQNEAQ (reference sequence). The ends were cut back, 5 bases at V and 3 bases at J, with 13 bases in the middle. The CDR3 protein is CASSPAGEDYGYTF. The CDR3 coding sequence is TGTGCCAGCAGCCCGGCGGGAGAAGACTATGGCTACACCTTC.

The chain combines TRBV5-1 with TRBJ2-1; no reliable D call. The CDR3 is made up of 14 amino acids. The germline V gene encodes CDR1 SGHRS and CDR2 YFSETQ. The germline V and J ends were trimmed by 4 bases and 11 bases, with 19 bases remaining between them. The CDR3 DNA sequence: TGCGCCAGCAGCCCGAAGGGTTTCAGGATTCAGCAGTTCTTC. Its protein is CASSPKGFRIQQFF. Filled out from reference TRBV5-1 and TRBJ2-1, the complete variable domain reads KAGVTQTPRYLIKTRGQQVTLSCSPISGHRSVSWYQQTPGQGLQFLFEYFSETQRNKGNFPGRFSGRQFSNSRSEMNVSTLELGDSALYLCASSPKGFRIQQFFGPGTRLTVL.

Note on this clone: Other nucleotide sequences from this sample produce the same CDR3. The chain recombines TRBV4-1 with TRBJ2-1; D is undetermined. Germline values: CDR1 MGHRA, CDR2 YSYEKL. The CDR3 is 12 residues long. Trimming removed 1 base from V and 7 bases from J, with 5 bases in between. DNA of the CDR3: TGCGCCAGCAGCCAAGGCCCGAATGAGCAGTTCTTC. It encodes CASSQGPNEQFF.

This chain connects TRBV27 to TRBJ2-7, with a tentative D call TRBD2 (7 bases). This CDR3 contains 14 residues. V gave up 3 bases and J gave up 7 bases, with 16 bases separating them. Looked up from germline, CDR1 is MNHEY and CDR2 is SMNVEV (reference sequence). CDR3 coding DNA: TGTGCCAGCAGTTTCCGGGGGGCCGCGCGGGAGCAGTACTTC. The encoded protein is CASSFRGAAREQYF.

DNA of the CDR3: TGTGCCACCAGCAGGCGGGACACTGAAGCTTTCTTT. Its translation is CATSRRDTEAFF. This chain uses TRBV15 with TRBJ1-1; D is undetermined. Per germline, CDR1 LNHNV and CDR2 YYDKDF (reference sequence). Between the trimmed V and J ends, which lost 3 bases and 3 bases, there was a span of 5 bases. The CDR3 is 12 residues long.

The genes are TRBV7-8 and TRBJ2-2; 7 nucleotides agree with TRBD1. The CDR3 has 16 amino acids. CDR1 and CDR2 (germline): SGHVS, FQNEAQ. Unmatched junction bases numbered 7, after V lost 6 bases and J lost 0 bases. For the CDR3, the DNA is TGTGCCAGCAGGGGCGGACAGGCCTCGAACACCGGGGAGCTGTTTTTT. Its translation is CASRGGQASNTGELFF.

The chain is built from TRBV27 and TRBJ2-1; 14 bases fit TRBD2. V trimming: 5 bases; J trimming: 9 bases; junction bases outside the gene matches: 18. The germline gives CDR1 MNHEY, CDR2 SMNVEV (reference sequence). This CDR3 region has 19 residues. In nucleotides, the CDR3 is TGTGCCAGCAGTGCCCGCCGGACTAGCGGGAGGAGGCCTGGAGGTGAGCAGTTCTTC. Residues: CASSARRTSGRRPGGEQFF.

This chain uses TRBV7-2 with TRBJ1-1, with 8 bases that match TRBD1. This CDR3 comprises 15 residues. Germline CDR1 is SGHTA and CDR2 is FQGNSA. J lost 4 bases, V lost 5 bases, and 9 bases had no gene match. The CDR3 here is CASSLIQGALTEAFF. DNA for the CDR3: TGTGCCAGCAGCCTCATTCAGGGGGCGCTCACTGAAGCTTTCTTT.

The chain carries TRBV28 and TRBJ2-7; D gene unclear. Germline V CDR1 and CDR2: MDHEN, SYDVKM. V lost 5 bases, J lost 1 base, and 12 bases lay in between. The CDR3 runs 14 residues. The CDR3 DNA is TGTGCCAGCAGTCTCCGGGCCCTGTCCTACGAGCAGTACTTC. This codes for CASSLRALSYEQYF.

The gene calls are TRBV6-6 and TRBJ2-7; TRBD1 matches 9 bases. The V and J ends lost 6 bases and 3 bases, in that order; junction bases with no gene match: 6. Germline values: CDR1 MNHNY, CDR2 SVGAGI (reference sequence). The CDR3 has 14 residues. This CDR3 reads CASSSPGQGYEQYF. CDR3 nucleotides: TGTGCCAGCAGCTCTCCGGGACAGGGCTACGAGCAGTACTTC.

V and J are TRBV4-1 and TRBJ2-7; 14 positions agree with TRBD2. The CDR3 has 15 amino acids. The J segment lost 5 bases and the V segment lost 3 bases, leaving 3 bases of the junction unmatched. Germline V gene data show CDR1 as MGHRA and CDR2 as YSYEKL. CDR3 amino acids: CASSHSGLAGDEQYF. CDR3 coding DNA: TGCGCCAGCAGCCATTCGGGACTAGCGGGAGACGAGCAGTACTTC.

This clone was seen only once. Here the CDR3 reads CASSQARGQDTQYF. In nucleotides, the CDR3 is TGCGCCAGCAGCCAAGCCCGGGGGCAAGATACGCAGTATTTT. The chain has TRBV4-1 and TRBJ2-3, with D perhaps assigned TRBD1 or TRBD2 (6 bases each). Per germline, CDR1 MGHRA and CDR2 YSYEKL. The ends were cut back, 1 base at V and 5 bases at J, with 10 bases in the middle. CDR3 length: 14 residues.